These T cell receptor beta chains were read from a single sample in a study of cytomegalovirus exposure and HLA in healthy donors. The assay was immunoSEQ multiplex PCR, and TCRdb's table has in-frame clones only and misses some. Seen here are more than 50,000 clones, 85% to 95% observed once, and the top ten hold under 3%. The specimen sequenced was PBMCs. These TCRs come from a man aged 18 to 35 in good health and CMV-seronegative. Each CDR3 is given with its conserved first and last residue. The D gene is left open where the match is weak. Clone size, where shown, is once, few, many, or a class for clones that have expanded.

>.|TRBV4-2|.|TRBJ1-1
TGTGCCAGCAGCCAAGTCGACAGCCTAATCCAGGCTGAAGCTTTCTTT
CASSQVDSLIQAEAFF
>TRBD1|TRBV7-8|.|TRBJ2-3
TGTGCCAGCAGCGAAGAAAGGGACAGGCCCACAGATACGCAGTATTTT
CASSEERDRPTDTQYF
>.|TRBV25-1|.|TRBJ2-1
TGTGCCAGCAGTGGGCTTGACAATGAGCAGTTCTTC
CASSGLDNEQFF
>TRBD2|TRBV28|.|TRBJ2-1
TGTGCCAGCGGACTAGCGGGCAATGAGCAGTTCTTC
CASGLAGNEQFF
>.|TRBV10-3|.|TRBJ1-3
TGTGCCATCAGTGAGGGCAACCCTGGAAACACCATATATTTT
CAISEGNPGNTIYF
>TRBD2|TRBV27|.|TRBJ2-1
TGTGCCAGTCGTTTTAGCGGGAGAGCGAATGAGCAGTTCTTC
CASRFSGRANEQFF
>.|TRBV2|.|TRBJ2-7
TGTGCCACTGCCGGTTCGCGGTACGAGCAGTACTTC
CATAGSRYEQYF
>.|TRBV28|.|TRBJ2-7
TGTGCCAGCAGTCGACAGCCGACGTACGAGCAGTACTTC
CASSRQPTYEQYF
>TRBD2|TRBV4-1|.|TRBJ2-1
TGCGCCAGCAGCCAAGGGACTAGCGGGAGTATTGCGTCCTACAATGAGCAGTTCTTC
CASSQGTSGSIASYNEQFF
>TRBD1|TRBV7-8|.|TRBJ1-3
TGTGCCAGCAGCCTCGGGACAGGGACTGGAAACACCATATATTTT
CASSLGTGTGNTIYF
>.|TRBV6-6|.|TRBJ1-1
TGTGCCAGCAGTTACGCCGCCCGAGGCGAAGCTTTCTTT
CASSYAARGEAFF
>TRBD1|TRBV5-1|.|TRBJ2-1
TGCGCCAGCAGCTTTCGGACAGGTCTCTACAATGAGCAGTTCTTC
CASSFRTGLYNEQFF
>.|TRBV6-6|.|TRBJ2-7
TGTGCCAGCAGTCTAACGGGCGAGCAGTACTTC
CASSLTGEQYF
>.|TRBV6-5|.|TRBJ1-1
TGTGCCAGCAGTTACTTAGCAGGGGTGCTGAACACTGAAGCTTTCTTT
CASSYLAGVLNTEAFF
>TRBD1|TRBV11-2|.|TRBJ2-7
TGTGCCAGCAGCTCTGGGACAGGGCTATTCTACGAGCAGTACTTC
CASSSGTGLFYEQYF
>.|TRBV11-3|.|TRBJ2-7
TGTGCCAGCAGCTTTCTAGGGGGCGAGCAGTACTTC
CASSFLGGEQYF
>.|TRBV29-1|once|TRBJ1-5
TGCAGCGTTGGAACAGGCAATAATCAGCCCCAGCATTTT
CSVGTGNNQPQHF
>.|TRBV10-3|.|TRBJ2-1
TGTGCCATCAGAATACATCGCGAGGAGGGTATCGATGAGCAGTTCTTC
CAIRIHREEGIDEQFF
>.|TRBV10-3|.|TRBJ1-2
TGTGCCATCTCCCCGGACTCCTATGGCTACACCTTC
CAISPDSYGYTF
>TRBD1|TRBV15|.|TRBJ2-7
TGTGCCACCAGCAGAAGGGGGCAATTCGACGAGCAGTACTTC
CATSRRGQFDEQYF
>.|TRBV7-9|.|TRBJ2-1
TGTGCCAGCAGCTTAGAACAGGATGACAATGAGCAGTTCTTC
CASSLEQDDNEQFF
>.|TRBV13|.|TRBJ2-1
TGTGCCAGCAGCTTAGGCCGGGCTAGCTTAGTCCATGAGCAGTTCTTC
CASSLGRASLVHEQFF
>TRBD2|TRBV30|.|TRBJ2-1
TGTGCCTGGAGAATAGGGACTAGCGGGAGCGCCGGTGAGCAGTTCTTC
CAWRIGTSGSAGEQFF
>.|TRBV6-5|.|TRBJ1-1
TGTGCCAGCAGTTCCGGGACAGAAGCTTTCTTT
CASSSGTEAFF
>.|TRBV30|.|TRBJ1-4
TGTGCCTGGGACGACGGCAGGGTGGGTGAAAAACTGTTTTTT
CAWDDGRVGEKLFF
>TRBD2|TRBV6-6|.|TRBJ2-7
TGTGCCAGCAGTTTTATTAGCGGGAGCCCCTACGAGCAGTACTTC
CASSFISGSPYEQYF
>.|TRBV19|.|TRBJ1-2
TGTGCCAGTAGGCTAGAGTACAACTATGGCTACACCTTC
CASRLEYNYGYTF
>.|TRBV7-9|.|TRBJ2-6
TGTGCCAGCAGTACAGGGTCAGGCATCTCTGGGGCCAACGTCCTGACTTTC
CASSTGSGISGANVLTF
>TRBD2|TRBV7-6|.|TRBJ2-7
TGTGCCAGCAGCTTACGACTAGCGGGAGTGGGCGAGCAGTACTTC
CASSLRLAGVGEQYF
>.|TRBV2|.|TRBJ2-6
TGTGCCAGCAGCGCGGATTACGGGGCCAACGTCCTGACTTTC
CASSADYGANVLTF
>.|TRBV11-2|.|TRBJ2-5
TGTGCCAGCAGCTTAGATCTGGTTTCGAGCGAGACCCAGTACTTC
CASSLDLVSSETQYF
>TRBD1|TRBV5-1|.|TRBJ2-7
TGCGCCAGCAGCTTGGGGGGGACAGGGAACGAGCAGTACTTC
CASSLGGTGNEQYF
>TRBD1|TRBV9|.|TRBJ1-2
TGTGCCAGCAGACACCGGGACAGCTATGGCTACACCTTC
CASRHRDSYGYTF
>TRBD2|TRBV7-9|.|TRBJ2-3
TGTGCCAGCAGCTTAGGTCAGGGACTAGCGGGAGATACGCAGTATTTT
CASSLGQGLAGDTQYF
>TRBD1|TRBV6-1|once|TRBJ1-2
TGTGCCAGCAGTGAAAGTTTCGGGACAGCATACTATGGCTACACCTTC
CASSESFGTAYYGYTF
>.|TRBV27|.|TRBJ2-3
TGTGCCAGCAGTCCCTTCGTCCGGGGTAGTGATACGCAGTATTTT
CASSPFVRGSDTQYF
>.|TRBV18|.|TRBJ2-7
TGTGCCAGCTCACCACCAGTCCCAGGGTCGTATGAGCAGTACTTC
CASSPPVPGSYEQYF
>.|TRBV2|.|TRBJ2-3
TGTGCCAGCAGTGGGGAGCGCACAGATACGCAGTATTTT
CASSGERTDTQYF
>.|TRBV6-6|.|TRBJ2-7
TGTGCCAGCAGTTACACGGGATTCCACGAGCAGTACTTC
CASSYTGFHEQYF
>TRBD2|TRBV7-2|.|TRBJ2-5
TGTGCCAGCAGCTCCGGGACTAGCGGTGTCGAGACCCAGTACTTC
CASSSGTSGVETQYF
>TRBD1|TRBV7-2|.|TRBJ1-1
TGTGCCAGCAGCTTGGACAGGGGGGGCACTGAAGCTTTCTTT
CASSLDRGGTEAFF
>TRBD2|TRBV2|.|TRBJ2-3
TGTGCCAGCGGACGACTAGCGGACACAGATACGCAGTATTTT
CASGRLADTDTQYF
>TRBD2|TRBV15|.|TRBJ2-1
TGTGCCACCAGCAGAGGCATTCAGGCGGGAGTAGATTCCGATGAGCAGTTCTTC
CATSRGIQAGVDSDEQFF
>.|TRBV5-1|once|TRBJ2-7
TGCGCCAGCCACCGCACCGGGGAGTCCTACGAGCAGTACTTC
CASHRTGESYEQYF
>TRBD2|TRBV27|.|TRBJ2-7
TGTGCCAGCAGTCGTTCCGCCGGGACTAGCGGGAACTACGAGCAGTACTTC
CASSRSAGTSGNYEQYF
>TRBD1|TRBV4-2|.|TRBJ2-5
TGTGCCAGCAGCCAAGATATCGAGACAGGGGCCGAGACCCAGTACTTC
CASSQDIETGAETQYF
>.|TRBV30|.|TRBJ1-1
TGTGCCTGGATCAAATCGGAGCTGTCGGGGTCAGCTTTCTTT
CAWIKSELSGSAFF
>.|TRBV27|.|TRBJ2-1
TGTGCCAGCAGTTTAGCGGTAGGCTCCTACAATGAGCAGTTCTTC
CASSLAVGSYNEQFF
>.|TRBV15|.|TRBJ2-7
TGTGCCACCAGCAGAGCCCGGAGAGGCTTCTACGAGCAGTACTTC
CATSRARRGFYEQYF
>TRBD1|TRBV11-2|.|TRBJ2-2
TGTGCCAGCAGCTCCGACAGGGTAGTGATCGGGGAGCTGTTTTTT
CASSSDRVVIGELFF